The present TCR beta chain was sequenced within a study of blood T cell repertoires in COVID-19. About the study: COVID-19 samples, acute and convalescent, were from the United States, Italy and Spain. In each case, the material was cDNA or gDNA derived from T cells, B-cell-depleted T cells, or PBMCs.

Only in-frame clones appear in the TCRdb table, and some are missing; sequencing was by immunoSEQ multiplex PCR. Among about 480,000 clones, more than 75% were seen once, and the ten largest hold approximately 1.8%. Participants came from around 25 US areas, aged about 18 to 100 years. Cohorts were based on clinical histories the participants reported. With 3 bases clipped from V and 4 bases from J, the junction kept 4 bases outside the gene matches. The CDR3 spans 14 residues. The germline gives CDR1 SEHNR, CDR2 FQNEAQ (reference sequence). This clone was seen a single time. Material for sequencing was PBMCs or T cells enriched from blood (not recorded which). The sequence was collected from a woman between 40 and 55 years old who had recovered from COVID-19. The rearrangement links TRBV7-9 to TRBJ2-3; 7 nucleotides line up with TRBD2. In nucleotides, the CDR3 is TGTGCCAGCAGCTTGGGGGGGTATCCAGATACGCAGTATTTT. It is translated as CASSLGGYPDTQYF. Looking up the rest from reference TRBV7-9 and TRBJ2-3 gives the full variable domain: DTGVSQNPRHKITKRGQNVTFRCDPISEHNRLYWYRQTLGQGPEFLTYFQNEAQLEKSRLLSDRFSAERPKGSFSTLEIQRTEQGDSAMYLCASSLGGYPDTQYFGPGTRLTVL.